The clone carrying this T cell receptor (beta chain) was detected only a few times. The sample belongs to a study of blood T cell repertoires in COVID-19. Study details: Acute and convalescent COVID-19 specimens originated in the United States, Italy and Spain. PBMCs, B-cell-depleted T cells, or T cells were the source of the cDNA or gDNA that made up the material.

Libraries were prepared by immunoSEQ multiplex PCR; TCRdb keeps only in-frame clonotypes and omits some of them. Of 150,000 or so clones in the sample, 77% were seen once. The germline gives CDR1 MGHRA, CDR2 YSYEKL. This CDR3 spans 14 amino acids. Trimming at V came to 4 bases and at J to 0 bases, leaving 2 bases not matched to a gene. The source of this sequence is a woman in her forties or fifties with active or convalescent COVID-19. This chain connects TRBV4-1 to TRBJ2-5, with 7 positions matching TRBD2. What was sequenced was peripheral blood. CDR3 nucleotide sequence: TGCGCCAGCAGCCTTGGACTAGACCAAGAGACCCAGTACTTC. This encodes CASSLGLDQETQYF.